The clone carrying this TCR beta chain was observed at least ten times. This sample is part of a study of regulatory T cells in long-lasting Graves disease. Study-wide background: More than 5 years of antithyroid drugs with positive TSH receptor antibodies defined persistent Graves' disease.

Building the TCR beta libraries relied on iRepertoire HTBI primers, and CDR3 regions underwent Arm-PCR. TCRdb re-called the multiplex PCR reads with MiXCR, one entry per CDR3 protein. Of about 310,000 distinct CDR3 sequences listed, approximately 20% are singletons. Time point: persistent/refractory GD, antithyroid drugs over 5 years with positive TRAb. Isolated PBMC RNA provided the starting material for the TCR library. Sequenced material: peripheral blood mononuclear cells (PBMCs), taken when the disease was refractory, from a patient treated with antithyroid drugs. This receptor was identified in a female donor with Graves disease.

The CDR3 nucleotides are TGTGCCAGCAGCCCTCCTAGCGGGTACGAGCAGTACTTC. Its translation is CASSPPSGYEQYF. This sequence joins TRBV28 and TRBJ2-7; 8 positions match TRBD2. V dropped 6 bases and J dropped 4; count of bases not matched to a gene: 5. Germline CDR1 reads MDHEN; CDR2 reads SYDVKM. The CDR3 consists of 13 residues.